This T cell receptor beta chain was sequenced during a study of blood T cell repertoires in COVID-19. About the research overall: Some COVID-19 samples were acute and others convalescent; all came from the United States, Italy and Spain. PBMCs, B-cell-depleted T cells, or T cells were the source of the cDNA or gDNA that made up the material.

Using immunoSEQ multiplex PCR, the repertoire was profiled, and TCRdb retains in-frame clones only, with some absent. There are about 250,000 clones in the sample; 88% occur only once, and 2.5% to 4% lies in the top ten. Across about two dozen US areas, participants ranged in age from about 18 to 90 years. Exposed enrollees encountered a COVID-19 case at some point within 2 weeks before study entry. Trimming left V 0 bases short and J 3 bases short, with 15 bases between. CDR3 size: 17 residues. Germline CDR1 is LGHNA and CDR2 is YSLEER. This rearrangement joins TRBV4-3 to TRBJ2-4; maybe TRBD2 (6 bases). Sequencing input: PBMCs or T cells enriched from blood (not recorded which). The sequence was collected from a woman aged 40 to 55 who had been exposed to COVID-19. The CDR3 nucleotides read TGCGCCAGCAGCCAAGACCTCGGGATGGGGGGCAAAAACATTCAGTACTTC. It translates to CASSQDLGMGGKNIQYF.